The present entry profiles one T cell receptor beta chain with its context. Its antigen is still unknown. The sample holds no much larger clone one base away, and base qualities are not on file. Reads for this sample came from an Illumina HiSeq 1500. The public sequencing data were trimmed at Q25 with fastp and processed into clonotypes with MiXCR by TCRdb, which kept only in-frame beta chains. Each CDR3 protein gets just one entry, which takes the most common genes and DNA from the rows behind it. The sample profile shows 350,000 to 500,000 distinct CDR3 sequences; roughly 31% of them were found once. The leading ten clones occupy around 15% of the sample. The data were taken from a study of T cell repertoires in cytomegalovirus infection (dated by TCRdb to about 2019). Regarding the study in general: Because public TCR beta signatures pointed to carriage of CMV infection together with the matching HLA type, the HLA type of each donor mattered for the analysis.

Overall study outcomes, separate from this receptor: Carriers of CMV infection plus the relevant HLA type were discriminated by the cumulative frequency of public TCR beta family members in the study cohort and in an independent 352-donor cohort. The ex vivo response was dominated by HLA-C-restricted CMV-specific TCR beta clonotypes, which also provided the single most frequent clonotype in two of eight donors.

For CDR1 and CDR2, the germline V gene lists SGHDT and YYEEEE. Deletion took 4 bases off V and 0 bases off J, with a span of 10 bases between the germline ends. The CDR3 runs 14 amino acids, cysteine and phenylalanine included. The sequence is cut down to CDR3 DNA, 42 bases in frame from base 1. The chain uses TRBV5-6 and TRBJ1-1; confidence is insufficient to name the D gene. The receptor's source is a human donor in good health (CMV status not recorded). Some clones in this sample may be carry-over from other donors' samples. The sequencing input was PBMCs. The DNA reads TGTGCCAGCAGCATATACAGAATGAACACTGAAGCTTTCTTT. Its translation reads: CASSIYRMNTEAFF.